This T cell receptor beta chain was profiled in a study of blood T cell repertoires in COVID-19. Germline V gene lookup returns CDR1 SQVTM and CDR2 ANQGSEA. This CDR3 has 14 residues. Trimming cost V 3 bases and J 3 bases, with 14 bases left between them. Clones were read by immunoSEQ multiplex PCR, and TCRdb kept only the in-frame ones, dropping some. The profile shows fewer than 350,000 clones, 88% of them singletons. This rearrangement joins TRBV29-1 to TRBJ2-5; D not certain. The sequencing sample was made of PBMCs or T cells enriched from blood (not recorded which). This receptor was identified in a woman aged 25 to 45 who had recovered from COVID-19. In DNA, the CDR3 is TGCAGCGTTGAGGGCAGGATGATCAAAGAGACCCAGTACTTC. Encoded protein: CSVEGRMIKETQYF.